A selection of T cell receptor beta chains follows, all from one sample in a study of T cell responses to AZD1222 COVID-19 vaccine. Measured with immunoSEQ multiplex PCR; TCRdb has only the in-frame clones, and not every one. The sample has tens of thousands of clones, 80% to 90% seen once; the top ten hold around 5.4%. The sequencing used peripheral blood, collected on day 0 of AZD1222 vaccination. The receptors stem from an adult in good health. CDR3s include the opening cysteine and the closing phenylalanine or tryptophan. Fields, in order: clone size, V gene, D gene, J gene, CDR3 DNA, CDR3 protein. A D gene is named only where the DNA matches it firmly. Clone size appears in some rows only: once, few, many, or a class for an expanded clone.

>NA|TRBV3-1/TRBV3-2|TRBD1|TRBJ1-6
TGTGCCAGCAGCCAAGGCCCGGACAGGGAACTTGGCTCACCCCTCCACTTT
CASSQGPDRELGSPLHF
>NA|TRBV11-2|NA|TRBJ1-5
TGTGCCAGCAGCTTAGAACAGGAGCAGCCCCAGCATTTT
CASSLEQEQPQHF
>NA|TRBV6-5|NA|TRBJ1-5
TGTGCCAGCAGGCTTCATAGCAATCAGCCCCAGCATTTT
CASRLHSNQPQHF
>once|TRBV6-5|NA|TRBJ2-7
TGTGCCAGCAGTTACAAAAGGGGGGGTGACTACAAGCAGTACTTC
CASSYKRGGDYKQYF
>NA|TRBV6-5|NA|TRBJ2-7
TGTGCCAGCAGCGTAAACCTAGGCTACGAGCAGTACTTC
CASSVNLGYEQYF
>NA|TRBV12-3/TRBV12-4|NA|TRBJ2-1
TGTGCCAGCAGCTATTTGGAGGAGCAGTTCTTC
CASSYLEEQFF
>NA|TRBV6-5|NA|TRBJ2-7
TGTGCCAGCCAAACTCGGGGCAAGATCTACGAGCAGTACTTC
CASQTRGKIYEQYF
>NA|TRBV27|NA|TRBJ1-2
TGTGCCAGCAGTTTGACTCGTGGGGCAAGTGGCTACACCTTC
CASSLTRGASGYTF
>NA|TRBV5-5|NA|TRBJ1-1
TGTGCCAGCAGCTTGAAGGGGTTCATGAACACTGAAGCTTTCTTT
CASSLKGFMNTEAFF
>NA|TRBV30|NA|TRBJ1-6
TGTGCCTGGAGTGTGGGCCAGGTAAATTCACCCCTCCACTTT
CAWSVGQVNSPLHF
>NA|TRBV28|NA|TRBJ1-4
TGTGCCAGCAGTTTGGGGGGGACTAATGAAAAACTGTTTTTT
CASSLGGTNEKLFF
>NA|TRBV28|NA|TRBJ1-2
TGTGCCAGCAGTTTATCCGCCCATAACTATGGCTACACCTTC
CASSLSAHNYGYTF
>NA|TRBV10-1|NA|TRBJ1-4
TGCGCCAGCAGTGAGTCGATGGGAAAACTGTTTTTT
CASSESMGKLFF
>NA|TRBV27|NA|TRBJ2-1
TGTGCCAGCAGTTACCTGAGGGGGGTGGGTGGCAATGAGCAGTTCTTC
CASSYLRGVGGNEQFF
>NA|TRBV2|NA|TRBJ1-3
TGTGCCAGCAGTGTGTCACCGAACTTCCCAGGGAAGAGCTCTGGAAACACCATATATTTT
CASSVSPNFPGKSSGNTIYF
>once|TRBV6-6|TRBD1|TRBJ1-4
TGTGCCAGCACAGGGGGCGCAGATGAAAAACTGTTTTTT
CASTGGADEKLFF
>NA|TRBV4-3|TRBD2|TRBJ2-7
TGCGCCAGCAGCCTCGGGACTAGCGGGGGCTACGAGCAGTACTTC
CASSLGTSGGYEQYF
>NA|TRBV5-4|NA|TRBJ1-1
TGTGCCAGCAGCTTGCAGGACACTGAAGCTTTCTTT
CASSLQDTEAFF
>NA|TRBV5-4|TRBD1|TRBJ1-6
TGTGCCAGCAGCTCGAGGGGGGAGACAGGGGGTAGATCTAATTCACCCCTCCACTTT
CASSSRGETGGRSNSPLHF
>NA|TRBV7-9|NA|TRBJ2-1
TGTGCCAGCAGCTTAACGGCCAATGAGCAGTTCTTC
CASSLTANEQFF
>NA|TRBV28|TRBD1|TRBJ2-7
TGTGCCAGCAGAACCGAGGACAGGGCCGACGAGCAGTACTTC
CASRTEDRADEQYF
>NA|TRBV11-2|NA|TRBJ1-6
TGTGCCAGCAGCTTAGAAGGAGCCTCACCCCTCCACTTT
CASSLEGASPLHF
>NA|TRBV4-1|NA|TRBJ2-2
TGCGCCAGCAGCCCGTGGGCTTGGACAGTAACTGGCACCGGGGAGCTGTTTTTT
CASSPWAWTVTGTGELFF
>few|TRBV11-3|NA|TRBJ2-2
TGTGCCAGCAGCCTCGTAGACACCGGGGAGCTGTTTTTT
CASSLVDTGELFF
>NA|TRBV28|TRBD1|TRBJ1-4
TGTGCCACATGGAACAGGGGGGAGTGGGAAAAACTGTTTTTT
CATWNRGEWEKLFF